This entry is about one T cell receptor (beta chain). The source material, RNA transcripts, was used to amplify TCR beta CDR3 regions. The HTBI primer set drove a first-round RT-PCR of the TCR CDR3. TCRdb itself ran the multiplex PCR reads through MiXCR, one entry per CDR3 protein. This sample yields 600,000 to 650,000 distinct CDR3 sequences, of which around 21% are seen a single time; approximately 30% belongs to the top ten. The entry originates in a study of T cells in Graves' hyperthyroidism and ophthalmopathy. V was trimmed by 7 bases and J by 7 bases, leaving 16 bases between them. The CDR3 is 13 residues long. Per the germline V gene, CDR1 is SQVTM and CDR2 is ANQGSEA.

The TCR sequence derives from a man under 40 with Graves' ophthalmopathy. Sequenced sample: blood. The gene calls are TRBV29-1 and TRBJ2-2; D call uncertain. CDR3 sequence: CSATVRVGGELFF. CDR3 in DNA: TGCAGCGCTACCGTTAGGGTAGGCGGGGAGCTGTTTTTT.